The sequence of this TCR beta chain was determined in a study of CD8+CD57+ T cells in acquired aplastic anemia. The ends were cut back, 7 bases at V and 5 bases at J, with 9 bases in the middle. There are 13 residues in the CDR3. Germline CDR1 ENHRY, CDR2 SYGVKD. This clonotype has just a few counts. TCR beta VDJ and CDR3 were profiled, and genomic DNA was the template. TCRdb reprocessed the reads via MiXCR and lists one record per CDR3 protein. The data hold about 150,000 distinct CDR3 sequences, with 41% observed a single time. The specimen was sorted CD4+, CD8+, or CD8+CD57+ T cells (not recorded which) from PBMCs. The sequence derives from a human donor in good health, serving as a control. V and J are TRBV10-3 and TRBJ1-6; D perhaps matches TRBD1 (5 bases). DNA for the CDR3: TGTGCCATCACGGCAGGGAATAATTCACCCCTCCACTTT. Protein sequence: CAITAGNNSPLHF.